The 19 T cell receptor beta chains presented below share a single source sample, sequenced in a study of T-cell reconstitution after alpha-beta-depleted transplantation in children (dated by TCRdb to 2016 to 2018). The treatment or condition label corresponds to: allogeneic hematopoietic cell transplantation with graft depleted of TCRalphabeta T cells and CD19 B cells. Library prep was done by PCR. Data came from an Illumina HiSeq 2500. TCR library preparation used molecular barcoding, with unique molecular identifiers applied to normalize quantification of the TCRbeta repertoire. The public reads were quality trimmed at Q25 with fastp and then assembled into clones with MiXCR by TCRdb, keeping productive beta chains. One record per CDR3 amino acid sequence lists the most common genes and DNA. The sample yields fewer than 550,000 distinct CDR3 sequences; 9.5% to 12% were counted once. The leading ten clones occupy about 14% of the sample.

The sample consisted of PBMCs, mostly from graft donor cells, taken 180 days after TCRalphabeta/CD19-depleted stem cell transplant. The receptor source for this set is a female patient aged 2-10 years who had a stem cell transplant for aplastic anemia, so the T cells may come from the graft donor.

This clonotype was recorded a few times. This chain connects TRBV7-9 to TRBJ2-7, with D uncertain. The CDR3 runs to 14 residues. The ends were cut back, 4 bases at V and 2 bases at J, with 12 bases in the middle. CDR1 and CDR2 (germline): SEHNR, FQNEAQ (reference sequence). The CDR3 here is CASSSTDGAYEQYF. CDR3 sequence (DNA): TGTGCCAGCAGCTCCACGGACGGAGCCTACGAGCAGTACTTC. The whole variable domain, filled in from reference TRBV7-9 and TRBJ2-7, reads DTGVSQNPRHKITKRGQNVTFRCDPISEHNRLYWYRQTLGQGPEFLTYFQNEAQLEKSRLLSDRFSAERPKGSFSTLEIQRTEQGDSAMYLCASSSTDGAYEQYFGPGTRLTVT.

The J gene is TRBJ2-1, the V gene TRBV7-6, with 12 bases that match TRBD2. CDR3 length: 17 amino acids. CDR1 is SGHVS, CDR2 FNYEAQ, per germline. The ends lost 0 bases at V and 7 bases at J; junction bases unmatched: 7. The CDR3 loop reads CASSLAPGLAGGNEQFF. In DNA form, the CDR3 reads TGTGCCAGCAGCTTAGCGCCGGGGCTAGCGGGAGGGAATGAGCAGTTCTTC.

The sample holds a few counts of this clonotype. The chain employs TRBV6-1 and TRBJ2-2, with a weak D call TRBD2 (6 bases). Germline V gene sequence: CDR1 MNHNS, CDR2 SASEGT. Deletions cut 3 bases from V and 1 base from J, with 6 bases between. The CDR3 is 14 amino acids. CDR3 sequence (DNA): TGTGCCAGCAGTGAGCGGGGGAACACCGGGGAGCTGTTTTTT. Encoded protein: CASSERGNTGELFF.

The chain employs TRBV7-8 and TRBJ2-1; D is perhaps TRBD2 (6 bases). The CDR3 is 15 amino acids. Germline values: CDR1 SGHVS, CDR2 FQNEAQ. Deletions cut 10 bases from V and 6 bases from J, with 22 bases between. CDR3 sequence (DNA): TGTGCCATTTCGACTAGTTATGTTGATAGCAATGAGCAGTTCTTC. The encoded protein is CAISTSYVDSNEQFF. Based on the CDR3 plus reference TRBV7-8 and TRBJ2-1, the full variable domain is GAGVSQSPRYKVAKRGQDVALRCDPISGHVSLFWYQQALGQGPEFLTYFQNEAQLDKSGLPSDRFFAERPEGSVSTLKIQRTQQEDSAVYLCAISTSYVDSNEQFFGPGTRLTVL.

The chain couples TRBV12-3 or TRBV12-4 to TRBJ2-7; 10 nucleotides align to TRBD1. J lost 2 bases, V lost 3 bases, and 4 bases had no gene match. There are 15 residues in the CDR3. The CDR3 region is CASSFNGQGAYEQYF. CDR3 sequence (DNA): TGTGCCAGCAGTTTCAACGGACAGGGGGCCTACGAGCAGTACTTC.

The rearrangement uses TRBV6-1 and TRBJ1-1, with TRBD1 as a possible D gene (6 bases). The CDR3 loop spans 18 amino acids. Germline loops: CDR1 MNHNS, CDR2 SASEGT. V was trimmed by 6 bases and J by 1 base, leaving 24 bases between them. The CDR3 DNA sequence: TGTGCCAGCAGGCCACATCCTTTCGAGACAGGTTGGAACACTGAAGCTTTCTTT. The encoded protein is CASRPHPFETGWNTEAFF.

This clonotype was seen a handful of times. This rearrangement joins TRBV7-2 to TRBJ2-7; possibly TRBD2 for D (5 bases). This CDR3 contains 13 residues. The V end was cut by 5 bases, the J end by 2 bases, with 10 bases between. From germline, CDR1 is SGHTA and CDR2 FQGNSA. The CDR3 region is CASSQRTTYEQYF. CDR3 DNA: TGTGCCAGCAGCCAGCGGACCACCTACGAGCAGTACTTC.

This clonotype has ten or more counts. The chain employs TRBV20-1 and TRBJ2-6; no reliable D call. Trimming removed 0 bases from V and 2 bases from J, with 11 bases in between. In germline, CDR1 is DFQATT, CDR2 SNEGSKA (reference sequence). The CDR3 is 16 residues long. DNA for the CDR3: TGCAGTGCTAGAGAAGGATCGGCGGCTGGGGCCAACGTCCTGACTTTC. Residues: CSAREGSAAGANVLTF.

This clonotype was detected many times. The rearrangement links TRBV29-1 to TRBJ2-1; possibly TRBD2 for D (5 bases). CDR1 is SQVTM, CDR2 ANQGSEA, per germline. The length of the CDR3 is 14 residues. Trimming stripped 1 base from V and 2 bases from J, with 9 bases between. CDR3: CSVEAGKAYNEQFF. CDR3 DNA: TGCAGCGTTGAAGCCGGGAAAGCCTACAATGAGCAGTTCTTC.

The rearrangement uses TRBV5-1 and TRBJ1-1, with TRBD1 identical over 8 bases. Germline CDR1 is SGHRS and CDR2 is YFSETQ. J was trimmed by 3 bases and V by 0 bases; bases with no gene match: 10. This CDR3 has 17 amino acids. The CDR3 nucleotides read TGCGCCAGCAGCTTGGAACCTGGACAGGGAATTTACACTGAAGCTTTCTTT. Translated: CASSLEPGQGIYTEAFF.

The genes are TRBV4-3 and TRBJ2-2; D is unclear. With 4 bases removed from V and 0 bases from J, the gap between germline ends came to 9 bases. This CDR3 contains 15 residues. The V gene's germline CDR1 is LGHNA and CDR2 YSLEER. The CDR3: CASSRGYTNTGELFF. For the CDR3, the DNA is TGCGCCAGCAGCCGAGGATATACGAACACCGGGGAGCTGTTTTTT.

This clonotype was seen more than once but under ten times. The chain recombines TRBV6-5 with TRBJ2-4; D perhaps matches TRBD1 (5 bases). The CDR3 runs 18 residues. Trimming took 0 bases from V and 1 from J, leaving 16 bases between them. CDR1 is MNHEY, CDR2 SVGAGI, per germline. The DNA for the CDR3 is TGTGCCAGCAGTTACTCGGGGCCCCAAAGTGGGGCCAAAAACATTCAGTACTTC. It encodes CASSYSGPQSGAKNIQYF.

Only a few counts were recorded for this clonotype. The gene calls are TRBV27 and TRBJ2-1; 7 positions match TRBD2. The CDR3 sequence is 13 residues long. V gave up 7 bases and J gave up 7 bases; unmatched junction bases: 7. Germline CDR1 is MNHEY and CDR2 is SMNVEV (reference sequence). CDR3 bases: TGTGCCAGCAAGCGGGAAATGGGGAATGAGCAGTTCTTC. It encodes CASKREMGNEQFF.

With regard to this clonotype: Without the conserved terminal phenylalanine or tryptophan, this CDR3 likely stems from a read error. V gene TRBV18 combines with J gene TRBJ1-1, with 8 nucleotides matching TRBD1. V trimming: 8 bases; J trimming: 5 bases; junction bases outside the gene matches: 10. Germline values: CDR1 KGHSH, CDR2 LQKENI. CDR3 length: 14 amino acids. The CDR3 here is CASLQGARSTEAFL. CDR3 DNA: TGTGCCAGCCTCCAGGGGGCCAGGAGTACTGAAGCTTTCTTG.

The chain is built from TRBV12-3 or TRBV12-4 and TRBJ2-1; D is unresolved. V gave up 3 bases and J gave up 2 bases, with 8 bases separating them. The CDR3 runs 14 residues. Written as DNA, the CDR3 is TGTGCCAGCAGTTTTCTCCGCACCTACAATGAGCAGTTCTTC. It yields the protein CASSFLRTYNEQFF.

The V and J genes are TRBV28 and TRBJ2-7; 9 bases are a match to TRBD1. V was pared by 6 bases and J by 2 bases, with 8 bases of the junction left unmatched. The CDR3 covers 15 residues. Germline loops: CDR1 MDHEN, CDR2 SYDVKM. DNA of the CDR3: TGTGCCAGCAGCGCGGTTAGGACAGGGGCCTACGAGCAGTACTTC. Amino acid sequence: CASSAVRTGAYEQYF.

Notes on this clonotype: One end of the junction varies from germline; a read error may be responsible. The genes are TRBV20-1 and TRBJ2-6; D is possibly TRBD1 (5 bases). The germline V gene encodes CDR1 DFQATT and CDR2 SNEGSKA (reference sequence). The CDR3 consists of 15 residues. The CDR3: CSAIRGASGANALTF. The CDR3 bases are TGCAGTGCTATACGCGGTGCCTCTGGGGCCAACGCCCTGACTTTC.

The rearrangement links TRBV20-1 to TRBJ2-7; D is uncertain. Per germline, CDR1 DFQATT and CDR2 SNEGSKA (reference sequence). The CDR3 has 16 residues. Trimming took 0 bases from V and 0 from J, leaving 15 bases between them. As DNA, the CDR3 is TGCAGTGCTAGAGATTTGTTCGTAAGAAGCTCCTACGAGCAGTACTTC. Amino acids: CSARDLFVRSSYEQYF.

This chain links TRBV6-6 with TRBJ1-1, with D maybe TRBD1 (5 bases). Germline V CDR1 and CDR2: MNHNY, SVGAGI (reference sequence). With 5 bases removed from V and 11 bases from J, the gap between germline ends came to 12 bases. The length of the CDR3 is 11 residues. The CDR3 DNA sequence: TGTGCCAGCAGTCCGGGACTTTCGGCTTTCTTT. Protein product: CASSPGLSAFF.